The 2 T cell receptor beta chains reported below all come from one sample, sequenced in a study of early T cells in non-severe SARS-CoV-2 infection. In TCRdb, the 5' RACE reads were re-called with MiXCR into one record per CDR3 protein. The sample has 65,000 to 75,000 distinct CDR3 sequences, approximately 13% seen once. Sequencing input: whole blood. Receptors were obtained from an adult who was a healthcare worker with PCR-confirmed SARS-CoV-2 infection or an uninfected control (not recorded which).

This clonotype was observed at least ten times. This chain connects TRBV7-9 to TRBJ2-1; D unclear. V lost 0 bases and J 9 bases, leaving 9 bases between the germline ends. From germline, CDR1 is SEHNR and CDR2 FQNEAQ (reference sequence). The CDR3 covers 13 residues. The CDR3 sequence: CASSLASGLEQFF. CDR3 nucleotides: TGTGCCAGCAGCTTAGCGTCCGGGCTTGAGCAGTTCTTC.

Many counts were recorded for this clonotype. The CDR3 DNA reads as TGTGCCAGCAGCTACATTAAAGTAGGTTACACTGAAGCTTTCTTT. It codes for CASSYIKVGYTEAFF. The J gene is TRBJ1-1, the V gene TRBV11-2; unclear D gene. The CDR3 has 15 residues. Trimming pared 4 bases from V and 3 bases from J, leaving 15 bases between. Per germline, CDR1 SGHAT and CDR2 FQNNGV.